This TCR beta chain derives from a study of regulatory T cells in long-lasting Graves disease. Study-wide background: By definition, persistent Graves' disease involved antithyroid drugs for over 5 years alongside positive TSH receptor antibodies. Study observations and caveats: Persistent disease preferred TRBV28, TRBJ1-2 and TRBJ2-5.

This clonotype was observed at least ten times. The antigen is undetermined. Specified time point: persistent/refractory GD, antithyroid drugs over 5 years with positive TRAb. Following extraction of RNA from PBMCs, that RNA was used to make the TCR library. Per American Thyroid Association guidelines, Graves' disease was diagnosed. Arm-PCR of CDR3 regions with iRepertoire HTBI primers generated TCR beta libraries. TCRdb re-derived calls from the multiplex PCR reads in MiXCR, one entry per CDR3 protein. In the table there are hundreds of thousands of distinct CDR3 sequences, 20% to 25% of which are singletons. After removal of 4 bases from V and 3 bases from J, the junction contained 10 bases not matched to a gene. The CDR3 loop spans 15 amino acids.

This chain uses TRBV5-7 with TRBJ2-7; TRBD1 agrees at 7 bases. TRBV5-7 is an open reading frame, and its role is uncertain. The material sequenced was peripheral blood mononuclear cells (PBMCs), taken when the disease was refractory, from a patient treated with antithyroid drugs. This TCR derives from a female donor with Graves disease. DNA of the CDR3: TGTGCCAGCAGCCAGCTGACAGGGAGCTACTACGAGCAGTACTTC. It yields the protein CASSQLTGSYYEQYF.